These 18 T cell receptor beta chains came from one sample sequenced in a study of T cell clonotyping in hematopoietic cell transplantation. The repertoire was sequenced with immunoSEQ multiplex PCR; TCRdb's copy has only in-frame clones and lacks some. This repertoire shows 65,000 to 80,000 clones, roughly 95% found once; its top ten account for roughly 1.5%. Time point reported: recipient sample about 28 days before transplant, after cytoreduction. The sequencing used peripheral blood mononuclear cells, collected before stem cell transplant. These TCRs come from a woman aged 45-59 years with acute myeloid leukemia. Some clones in this sample may be carry-over from other donors' samples.

This chain connects TRBV6-5 to TRBJ1-3; D not resolved. The CDR3 runs to 15 residues. Germline CDR1 MNHEY, CDR2 SVGAGI. Trimming pared 5 bases from V and 0 bases from J, leaving 11 bases between. CDR3 sequence: CASSKDGSSGNTIYF. DNA for the CDR3: TGTGCCAGCAGTAAGGACGGGAGCTCTGGAAACACCATATATTTT.

The chain couples TRBV28 to TRBJ2-5; TRBD2 matches 8 bases. TRBJ2-7 explains the end of the DNA better; the J call may be wrong. Germline CDR1 is MDHEN and CDR2 is SYDVKM. This CDR3 is 15 amino acids long. The CDR3 bases are TGTGCCAGCAGTTCCGGCCCGGGGGGGGGCTACGAGCAGTACTTC. This translates into CASSSGPGGGYEQYF.

The rearrangement joins TRBV6-6 to TRBJ1-2; D may be TRBD1 (6 bases). Trimming removed 9 bases from V and 4 bases from J, with 12 bases in between. Looked up from germline, CDR1 is MNHNY and CDR2 is SVGAGI (reference sequence). The CDR3 is made up of 12 amino acids. The CDR3: CASNRDGYGYTF. The CDR3 nucleotides are TGTGCCAGTAACAGGGACGGCTATGGCTACACCTTC.

Here the CDR3 reads CASSNRQGPYEQYF. CDR3 bases: TGTGCCAGCAGCAATAGACAGGGACCCTACGAGCAGTACTTC. The chain has TRBV7-3 and TRBJ2-7; TRBD1 aligns across 7 bases. V trimming: 5 bases; J trimming: 2 bases; junction bases outside the gene matches: 6. Germline-derived CDR1 and CDR2 are SGHTA and FQGTGA. CDR3 size: 14 residues.

V and J are TRBV6-4 and TRBJ2-6; D is ambiguous. Germline CDR1 is MRHNA and CDR2 is SNTAGT. The CDR3 is 14 amino acids. Trimming pared 4 bases from V and 4 bases from J, leaving 8 bases between. In nucleotides, the CDR3 is TGTGCCAGCAGTGTCAAATCCGGGGCCAACGTCCTGACTTTC. Translated, it gives CASSVKSGANVLTF.

V and J are TRBV28 and TRBJ2-7, with 10 bases fitting TRBD2. The CDR3 spans 16 residues. Germline V gene data show CDR1 as MDHEN and CDR2 as SYDVKM. Trimming removed 8 bases from V and 3 bases from J; junction bases left unmatched: 13. The CDR3, as DNA: TGTGCCAGCGATGGGTTTAGGACTAGCGGCCACTACGAGCAGTACTTC. It encodes CASDGFRTSGHYEQYF.

The chain combines TRBV5-8 with TRBJ2-5; 7 nucleotides match TRBD1. The V segment lost 6 bases and the J segment 5 bases; nucleotides outside the gene matches: 7. This CDR3 has 13 amino acids. From germline, CDR1 is SGHTS and CDR2 YDEGEE. The CDR3 DNA reads as TGTGCCAGCACCAGACAGGGTTCGGAGACCCAGTACTTC. It specifies CASTRQGSETQYF.

The genes are TRBV30 and TRBJ1-1; D unresolved. The CDR3 length is 13 residues. In germline, CDR1 is GTSNPN, CDR2 SVGIG (reference sequence). Trimming left V 3 bases short and J 1 base short, with 9 bases between. The CDR3 reads CAWRVLSNTEAFF. The CDR3 coding sequence is TGTGCCTGGAGGGTGTTATCGAACACTGAAGCTTTCTTT.

This chain links TRBV20-1 with TRBJ2-7; D gene unclear. The CDR3 is 11 amino acids. Germline V gives CDR1 DFQATT, CDR2 SNEGSKA (reference sequence). The V end was cut by 7 bases, the J end by 6 bases, with 13 bases between. The CDR3 DNA reads TGCAGTGTTGGGTCCGTATTCGAGCAGTACTTC. It is translated as CSVGSVFEQYF.

The chain recombines TRBV6-9 with TRBJ1-5; 7 bases are shared with TRBD1. The CDR3 contains 17 residues. Trimming removed 2 bases from V and 3 bases from J; junction bases left unmatched: 10. The germline V gene has CDR1 MNHGY and CDR2 SVAAGI. The CDR3 reads CASSYRGRGGLNQPQHF. CDR3 DNA sequence: TGTGCCAGCAGTTATAGGGGCAGGGGGGGCCTCAATCAGCCCCAGCATTTT.

The chain carries TRBV28 and TRBJ2-7; TRBD2 is a possible D gene (7 bases). Germline CDR1 and CDR2: MDHEN and SYDVKM. The CDR3 spans 14 residues. The V end lost 2 bases, the J end lost 7 bases, and 15 bases lay between the germline ends. The CDR3 sequence is CASSLGRGAREQYF. CDR3 nucleotide sequence: TGTGCCAGCAGTTTAGGTCGGGGGGCGCGGGAGCAGTACTTC.

The chain uses TRBV4-1 and TRBJ2-7; unclear D gene. The CDR3 sequence is 12 residues long. Germline V gives CDR1 MGHRA, CDR2 YSYEKL. V was shortened by 4 bases and J by 5 bases, with 9 bases between the two germline ends. The CDR3 DNA sequence: TGCGCCAGCAGCCTCCCGGGTGACGAGCAGTACTTC. Translating gives CASSLPGDEQYF.

The chain has TRBV11-2 and TRBJ2-7, with no clear D. CDR1 is SGHAT and CDR2 is FQNNGV in the germline V gene. The CDR3 runs to 13 residues. Trimming took off 1 base at V and 5 bases at J, with 9 bases between the two ends. CDR3 amino acids: CASSLAATDEQYF. CDR3 nucleotide sequence: TGTGCCAGCAGCTTAGCCGCGACTGACGAGCAGTACTTC. Full variable domain (outside the CDR3, taken from reference TRBV11-2 and TRBJ2-7): EAGVAQSPRYKIIEKRQSVAFWCNPISGHATLYWYQQILGQGPKLLIQFQNNGVVDDSQLPKDRFSAERLKGVDSTLKIQPAKLEDSAVYLCASSLAATDEQYFGPGTRLTVT.

The chain links TRBV29-1 to TRBJ1-1; D remains unclear. Germline V gene sequence: CDR1 SQVTM, CDR2 ANQGSEA. Trimming stripped 2 bases from V and 0 bases from J, with 1 base between. This CDR3 is built from 11 residues. CDR3 DNA sequence: TGCAGCGTTGAATTGAACACTGAAGCTTTCTTT. Residues: CSVELNTEAFF.

The V and J genes are TRBV28 and TRBJ2-2, with 8 bases that match TRBD2. The CDR3 loop spans 16 amino acids. The J segment lost 7 bases and the V segment lost 5 bases, leaving 12 bases of the junction unmatched. CDR1 and CDR2 (germline): MDHEN, SYDVKM. CDR3 residues: CASSPPGLGPYGELFF. The CDR3 DNA follows: TGTGCCAGCAGTCCACCGGGACTAGGCCCTTACGGGGAGCTGTTTTTT.

The rearrangement uses TRBV4-1 and TRBJ1-2; no clear D gene. V dropped 0 bases and J dropped 6 bases, with 8 bases sitting between them. CDR3 size: 13 residues. The germline V gene encodes CDR1 MGHRA and CDR2 YSYEKL. The CDR3 DNA is TGCGCCAGCAGCCAAGAATTTCAAGATGGCTACACCTTC. As protein: CASSQEFQDGYTF.

The gene calls are TRBV19 and TRBJ1-5; D perhaps matches TRBD1 (5 bases). Germline V gene data show CDR1 as LNHDA and CDR2 as SQIVND (reference sequence). This CDR3 has 14 residues. V dropped 6 bases and J dropped 9 bases, with 18 bases sitting between them. The CDR3 protein is CASRTGLTGSPQHF. The CDR3 coding sequence is TGTGCCAGTAGAACGGGACTGACGGGCTCGCCCCAGCATTTT.

The J gene is TRBJ2-7, the V gene TRBV27; 8 bases match TRBD2. The junction had 9 bases not matched to a gene; V was cut back by 5 bases and J by 6 bases. The CDR3 is made up of 14 amino acids. Per the germline V gene, CDR1 is MNHEY and CDR2 is SMNVEV (reference sequence). CDR3 region: CASSPRGALGEQYF. The CDR3 DNA sequence: TGTGCCAGCAGTCCGCGGGGGGCTCTCGGCGAGCAGTACTTC.